These T cell receptor beta chains were read from a single sample in a study of long-term antiretroviral therapy in people with HIV. Sequencing was performed with immunoSEQ multiplex PCR; in TCRdb, only in-frame clones are kept and a portion is missing. The sample has over 15,000 clones, around 89% seen once. The specimen comprised unsorted PBMCs, sampled 4.2 years after starting antiretroviral therapy. These receptors all come from a middle-aged man with HIV. The CDR3 runs from the conserved cysteine through the conserved F or W. A D gene is named only where the DNA matches it firmly. Clone size appears in some rows only: once, few, many, or a class for an expanded clone.

V,size,J,D,DNA,CDR3
TRBV18,.,TRBJ2-7,.,TGTGCCAGCTCTAACCAAAGGGGCTACAAGCAGTACTTC,CASSNQRGYKQYF
TRBV6-6,.,TRBJ1-2,.,TGTGCCATCAGTGAGGCTCCGAATAACTATGGCTACACCTTC,CAISEAPNNYGYTF
TRBV5-1,.,TRBJ1-2,TRBD1,TGCGCCAGCAGTCTTGGGAACGCAGGGGGAGGCTACACCTTC,CASSLGNAGGGYTF
TRBV10-1,few,TRBJ2-3,.,TGCGCCAGCAGTCGGGACCAGCCCACAGATACGCAGTATTTT,CASSRDQPTDTQYF
TRBV2,.,TRBJ2-7,.,TGTGCCAGCAGTGGTGTCCGGGCCTACGAGCAGTACTTC,CASSGVRAYEQYF
TRBV4-1,once,TRBJ2-1,TRBD1,TGCGCCAGCAGCCAAGGGGGACAGGGGGGGAGGGAGCAGTTCTTC,CASSQGGQGGREQFF
TRBV27,.,TRBJ2-5,TRBD2,TGTGCCAGCAGTTTATCGAAGTGGCGGGGGGGGCAAGAGACCCAGTACTTC,CASSLSKWRGGQETQYF
TRBV10-3,.,TRBJ1-2,.,TGTGCCATCAAGGTTCTCCAGCAGGCCCCTGACGATAATGGCTACACCTTC,CAIKVLQQAPDDNGYTF
TRBV18,.,TRBJ2-3,TRBD1,TGTGCCAGCTCAGGGACAGGGGATACGCAGTATTTT,CASSGTGDTQYF
TRBV6-5,.,TRBJ1-1,.,TGTGCCAGCACCTTAGCGCGCGGGGGGAACACTGAAGCTTTCTTT,CASTLARGGNTEAFF
TRBV20-1,few,TRBJ1-2,.,TGCAGTGCTACCAGGGCAGCTGGCTACACCTTC,CSATRAAGYTF
TRBV7-9,.,TRBJ2-6,.,TGTGCCAGCAGCTTAATGAACTCTGGGGCCAACGTCCTGACTTTC,CASSLMNSGANVLTF
TRBV11-3,.,TRBJ2-2,.,TGTGCCAGCAGCCGGGATACCGGGGAGCTGTTTTTT,CASSRDTGELFF
TRBV29-1,.,TRBJ2-7,.,TGCAGCGTTCTACAGGAGTCCTACGAGCAGTACTTC,CSVLQESYEQYF
TRBV19,.,TRBJ1-2,.,TGTGCCAGTAGTATGGGCGGGAACTATGGCTACACCTTC,CASSMGGNYGYTF